This T cell receptor beta chain was profiled in a study of blood T cell repertoires in COVID-19. Here immunoSEQ multiplex PCR was the method, and the copy in TCRdb shows in-frame clones only, minus some. The sample holds fewer than 450,000 clones; around 90% are singletons and the top ten take about 2.1%. CDR3 length: 13 amino acids. The germline V gene has CDR1 MNHNY and CDR2 SVGAGI (reference sequence). The V segment lost 9 bases and the J segment 4 bases; nucleotides outside the gene matches: 6. Categorization into cohorts depended on clinical history that participants reported. The chain carries TRBV6-6 and TRBJ1-1, with 9 bases fitting TRBD1. The sample consisted of PBMCs or T cells enriched from blood (not recorded which). The origin of this receptor is a woman aged 40 to 50 with acute COVID-19. CDR3 in DNA: TGTGCCAGTGATACAGGGGGCATCACTGAAGCTTTCTTT. Encoded protein: CASDTGGITEAFF.